This TCR beta chain derives from a study of T cell responses to AZD1222 COVID-19 vaccine. Study-level points and caveats: White British donors predominated, females outnumbered males, and clonal diversity was possibly underestimated. Only 5 or 6 individuals given AZD1222 were seropositive at baseline. Following two doses of AZD1222, Spike-specific TCR breadth and depth rose.

To note about this clone: Its antigen remains unknown.

Data came from immunoSEQ multiplex PCR; TCRdb stores just in-frame clones and leaves some out. The sample shows about 96,000 clones, roughly 89% of them seen only once. The sequenced sample was peripheral blood, obtained on day 0 of MenACWY control vaccination. The TCR sequence derives from an adult in good health.

The CDR3 reads CASSSTGGQNIQYF. The CDR3, as DNA: TGCGCCAGCAGCTCCACAGGGGGCCAGAACATTCAGTACTTC. The genes are TRBV5-1 and TRBJ2-4; 9 positions match TRBD1. After removal of 3 bases from V and 7 bases from J, the junction contained 5 bases not matched to a gene. This CDR3 is 14 amino acids long. Germline V gene lookup returns CDR1 SGHRS and CDR2 YFSETQ.